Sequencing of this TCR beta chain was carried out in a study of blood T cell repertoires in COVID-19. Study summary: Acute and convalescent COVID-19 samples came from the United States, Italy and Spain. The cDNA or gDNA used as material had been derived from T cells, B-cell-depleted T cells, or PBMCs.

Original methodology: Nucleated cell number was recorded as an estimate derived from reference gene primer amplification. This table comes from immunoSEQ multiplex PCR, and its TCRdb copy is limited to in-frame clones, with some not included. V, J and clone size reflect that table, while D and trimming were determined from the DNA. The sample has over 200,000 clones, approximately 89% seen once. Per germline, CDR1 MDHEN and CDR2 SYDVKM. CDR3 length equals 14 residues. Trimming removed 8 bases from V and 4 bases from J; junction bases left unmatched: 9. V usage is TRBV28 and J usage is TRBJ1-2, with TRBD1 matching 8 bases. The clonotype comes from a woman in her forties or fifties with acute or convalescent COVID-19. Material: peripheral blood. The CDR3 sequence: CASGSTGQAYGYTF. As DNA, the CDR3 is TGTGCCAGCGGATCAACGGGACAGGCCTATGGCTACACCTTC.